These 23 T cell receptor beta chains were sequenced from one sample in a study of somatic mutations in cytotoxic T cells in rheumatoid arthritis. Only in-frame clones appear in the TCRdb table, and some are missing; sequencing was by immunoSEQ multiplex PCR. The repertoire holds more than 15,000 clones, with roughly 65% as singletons. The source material was CD8+ T cells sorted from blood. All receptors come from an adult with rheumatoid arthritis.

V and J are TRBV30 and TRBJ1-1; unclear D gene. Looked up from germline, CDR1 is GTSNPN and CDR2 is SVGIG (reference sequence). This CDR3 is 12 amino acids long. V lost 7 bases, J lost 3 bases, and 12 bases lay in between. DNA for the CDR3: TGTGCCTCCACGGCCCTGGACACTGAAGCTTTCTTT. This sequence encodes CASTALDTEAFF.

The genes are TRBV2 and TRBJ1-3; 8 nucleotides agree with TRBD1. CDR1 is SNHLY and CDR2 is FYNNEI in the germline V gene. V shed 4 bases and J 0 bases; nucleotides not matched to a gene: 11. This CDR3 has 18 residues. The CDR3 DNA is TGTGCCAGCAGTGCCTTCGGACAGGGCCTTAGCTCTGGAAACACCATATATTTT. It codes for CASSAFGQGLSSGNTIYF.

CDR3 sequence (DNA): TGTGCCAGCAGCCCATTCCAGGGGGCGTCTTCCTACGAGCAGTACTTC. Its protein product is CASSPFQGASSYEQYF. The chain couples TRBV27 to TRBJ2-7, with 8 bases identical to TRBD1. Germline loops: CDR1 MNHEY, CDR2 SMNVEV (reference sequence). Trimming cost V 6 bases and J 1 base; bases outside gene matches: 11. CDR3 length: 16 amino acids.

The rearrangement joins TRBV4-3 to TRBJ1-1; 9 bases map to TRBD1. This CDR3 has 19 amino acids. CDR1 LGHNA and CDR2 YSLEER come from the germline V gene. V was clipped by 0 bases and J by 1 base; unmatched bases: 12. The CDR3 protein is CASSQEKMGQGRSNTEAFF. CDR3 sequence (DNA): TGCGCCAGCAGCCAAGAGAAAATGGGACAGGGAAGATCGAACACTGAAGCTTTCTTT.

CDR3 in amino acids: CSVLGAGPSDTQYF. The DNA of the CDR3 is TGCAGCGTGCTGGGTGCAGGGCCCTCAGATACGCAGTATTTT. The chain uses TRBV29-1 and TRBJ2-3, with D perhaps matching TRBD1 (5 bases). Looked up from germline, CDR1 is SQVTM and CDR2 is ANQGSEA. CDR3 length: 14 amino acids. V was cut by 6 bases and J by 4 bases, with 17 bases left in between.

The chain joins TRBV10-3 to TRBJ2-1, with 11 positions matching TRBD2. This CDR3 spans 16 amino acids. The V segment lost 0 bases and the J segment 5 bases; nucleotides outside the gene matches: 3. The germline gives CDR1 ENHRY, CDR2 SYGVKD. CDR3 DNA sequence: TGTGCCATCAGTGAGTCGGGACTAGCGGTAAACAATGAGCAGTTCTTC. It encodes CAISESGLAVNNEQFF.

The CDR3 is CASSLEGSYEQYF. The CDR3 DNA reads as TGTGCCAGCAGCTTGGAGGGCAGCTACGAGCAGTACTTC. The rearrangement links TRBV5-4 to TRBJ2-7; D not resolved. This CDR3 is built from 13 residues. Germline V gene sequence: CDR1 SGHNT, CDR2 YYREEE (reference sequence). Trimming removed 0 bases at V and 3 bases at J, with 7 bases between. Full variable domain (missing parts from reference TRBV5-4 and TRBJ2-7): ETGVTQSPTHLIKTRGQQVTLRCSSQSGHNTVSWYQQALGQGPQFIFQYYREEENGRGNFPPRFSGLQFPNYSSELNVNALELDDSALYLCASSLEGSYEQYFGPGTRLTVT.

The chain combines TRBV19 with TRBJ1-4; 11 bases line up with TRBD1. The V and J ends lost 4 bases and 3 bases, in that order; junction bases with no gene match: 4. Germline lookup yields CDR1 LNHDA and CDR2 SQIVND (reference sequence). This CDR3 spans 16 amino acids. The CDR3 spells CASSTDRGPANEKLFF. In DNA form, the CDR3 reads TGTGCCAGTAGTACGGACAGGGGGCCGGCTAATGAAAAACTGTTTTTT.

The chain is built from TRBV4-1 and TRBJ1-1; D gene uncertain. V was cut by 4 bases and J by 1 base, with 7 bases left in between. The CDR3 spans 13 residues. The germline V gene encodes CDR1 MGHRA and CDR2 YSYEKL. The DNA of the CDR3 is TGCGCCAGCAGCCTAGCAGGGAACACTGAAGCTTTCTTT. Residues: CASSLAGNTEAFF.

The chain recombines TRBV2 with TRBJ1-6, with D possibly TRBD1 on 6 matching bases. V was shortened by 6 bases and J by 10 bases, with 13 bases between the two germline ends. CDR1 and CDR2 (germline): SNHLY, FYNNEI. This CDR3 comprises 13 residues. The CDR3 nucleotides are TGTGCCAGCAGGTACAGGGAAAACTCACCCCTCCACTTT. Translation: CASRYRENSPLHF.

The chain links TRBV29-1 to TRBJ2-1; the match to TRBD1 covers 9 bases. The length of the CDR3 is 13 residues. The J segment lost 7 bases and the V segment lost 7 bases, leaving 8 bases of the junction unmatched. Germline V gives CDR1 SQVTM, CDR2 ANQGSEA. The CDR3 is CSGAGTGMNEQFF. The DNA for the CDR3 is TGCAGCGGAGCCGGGACAGGGATGAATGAGCAGTTCTTC.

This clone was observed a few times. This chain joins TRBV5-6 and TRBJ1-2; TRBD1 matches at 7 bases. The germline CDR1 and CDR2 sequences are SGHDT and YYEEEE. This CDR3 is built from 14 residues. V lost 5 bases, J lost 5 bases, and 9 bases stayed unmatched. The CDR3, as DNA: TGTGCCAGCAGTTTTGGGACAGACAATTATGGCTACACCTTC. Amino acids: CASSFGTDNYGYTF.

The CDR3 sequence is CASSYGQGTEQYF. The CDR3 DNA sequence: TGTGCCAGCAGTTACGGACAGGGGACCGAGCAGTACTTC. V usage is TRBV6-5 and J usage is TRBJ2-7; 9 nucleotides agree with TRBD1. The J segment lost 6 bases and the V segment lost 2 bases, leaving 2 bases of the junction unmatched. The CDR3 runs 13 residues. Germline values: CDR1 MNHEY, CDR2 SVGAGI.

This clone was observed once. The rearrangement joins TRBV19 to TRBJ1-1; D not resolved. The CDR3 has 13 amino acids. Germline CDR1 reads LNHDA; CDR2 reads SQIVND (reference sequence). V dropped 5 bases and J dropped 2 bases, with 9 bases sitting between them. CDR3 protein: CASSVTANTEAFF. The CDR3 region has the DNA TGTGCCAGTAGTGTAACGGCTAACACTGAAGCTTTCTTT. Variable domain in full (rest from reference TRBV19 and TRBJ1-1): DGGITQSPKYLFRKEGQNVTLSCEQNLNHDAMYWYRQDPGQGLRLIYYSQIVNDFQKGDIAEGYSVSREKKESFPLTVTSAQKNPTAFYLCASSVTANTEAFFGQGTRLTVV.

This chain links TRBV11-1 with TRBJ2-7; D ambiguous. V lost 0 bases to trimming and J lost 3 bases, with 9 bases between them. Germline V CDR1 and CDR2: SGHAT, FQDESV (reference sequence). This CDR3 is built from 14 residues. As DNA, the CDR3 is TGTGCCAGCAGCTTAGCGCAAGCAGACTACGAGCAGTACTTC. Its protein product is CASSLAQADYEQYF.

The chain joins TRBV29-1 to TRBJ1-1; the D gene is possibly TRBD1 (5 bases). Germline-derived CDR1 and CDR2 are SQVTM and ANQGSEA. Deletions cut 2 bases from V and 1 base from J, with 5 bases between. This CDR3 spans 12 amino acids. Here the CDR3 reads CSVEQGNTEAFF. In nucleotides, the CDR3 is TGCAGCGTTGAACAGGGGAACACTGAAGCTTTCTTT. The full variable domain, in which reference TRBV29-1 and TRBJ1-1 provide the parts outside the CDR3, is SAVISQKPSRDICQRGTSLTIQCQVDSQVTMMFWYRQQPGQSLTLIATANQGSEATYESGFVIDKFPISRPNLTFSTLTVSNMSPEDSSIYLCSVEQGNTEAFFGQGTRLTVV.

This clone came up a few times. The V gene is TRBV29-1, the J gene TRBJ1-1; D gene unclear. CDR1 SQVTM and CDR2 ANQGSEA come from the germline V gene. Trimming left V 6 bases short and J 7 bases short, with 15 bases between. This CDR3 spans 12 amino acids. In DNA, the CDR3 is TGCAGCGTCCGAAGCGGGGTAAATGAAGCTTTCTTT. This encodes CSVRSGVNEAFF.

The J gene is TRBJ2-2, the V gene TRBV7-6; D could derive from TRBD1 or TRBD2 (6 bases each). The CDR3 runs to 17 residues. Per the germline V gene, CDR1 is SGHVS and CDR2 is FNYEAQ. V was cut by 1 base and J by 2 bases, with 14 bases left in between. The CDR3 nucleotides read TGTGCCAGCAGCTTAGATCCCGGGGGCCCAAACACCGGGGAGCTGTTTTTT. It codes for CASSLDPGGPNTGELFF.

The chain is built from TRBV5-1 and TRBJ2-7, with a tentative D call TRBD1 (5 bases). The length of the CDR3 is 13 residues. The germline CDR1 and CDR2 sequences are SGHRS and YFSETQ. V lost 2 bases and J 3 bases, leaving 9 bases between the germline ends. CDR3 nucleotides: TGCGCCAGCAGCTTAACAGGAAACTACGAGCAGTACTTC. Translated, it gives CASSLTGNYEQYF.

This clone was seen a handful of times. J is TRBJ2-5 and V is TRBV10-2; D is unclear. Per the germline V gene, CDR1 is WSHSY and CDR2 is SAAADI. This CDR3 contains 13 residues. V gave up 4 bases and J gave up 4 bases, with 10 bases separating them. CDR3 in amino acids: CASSGLTPETQYF. Here the CDR3 DNA reads TGCGCCAGCAGTGGGCTTACTCCAGAGACCCAGTACTTC.

This sequence joins TRBV10-3 and TRBJ2-5; possibly TRBD1 for D (6 bases). Germline loops: CDR1 ENHRY, CDR2 SYGVKD. Trimming pared 0 bases from V and 1 base from J, leaving 6 bases between. The CDR3 has 14 residues. CDR3 DNA: TGTGCCATCAGTGAGTCGGACAGCCAAGAGACCCAGTACTTC. This sequence encodes CAISESDSQETQYF.

This clone was seen a handful of times. The genes are TRBV30 and TRBJ1-1; 11 bases align to TRBD1. CDR1 and CDR2 (germline): GTSNPN, SVGIG (reference sequence). With 1 base clipped from V and 1 base from J, the junction kept 17 bases outside the gene matches. CDR3 length equals 20 residues. The CDR3 region has the DNA TGTGCCTGGAGTGCCTTTGGGACAGGGGGAGCCAAAGGGGGGAACACTGAAGCTTTCTTT. This codes for CAWSAFGTGGAKGGNTEAFF.

V gene TRBV7-8 combines with J gene TRBJ1-1, with unresolved D. Trimming cost V 5 bases and J 0 bases, with 10 bases left between them. Germline V gene sequence: CDR1 SGHVS, CDR2 FQNEAQ. The CDR3 extends over 14 amino acids. The CDR3 DNA sequence: TGTGCCAGCAGCCCCGACCAGTTGAACACTGAAGCTTTCTTT. The encoded protein is CASSPDQLNTEAFF.